This TCR beta chain was documented in a study of blood T cell repertoires in COVID-19. In the study overall: From the United States, Italy and Spain came samples of acute and convalescent COVID-19. Sources were T cells, B-cell-depleted T cells, or PBMCs; the material itself was cDNA or gDNA.

For recovered donors of Cohort 3, there were two negative PCRs, clearance, or symptom resolution. Per germline, CDR1 SGHRS and CDR2 YFSETQ. CDR3 length equals 14 residues. The V end was cut by 2 bases, the J end by 4 bases, with 10 bases between. Sequenced by immunoSEQ multiplex PCR; TCRdb stores in-frame clones only, minus some. The repertoire holds 200,000 to 250,000 clones, with about 79% as singletons. This chain links TRBV5-1 with TRBJ2-1; tentative D call: TRBD1 (6 bases). This receptor was obtained from a woman in her sixties or seventies who had recovered from COVID-19. The sample comprised PBMCs or T cells enriched from blood (not recorded which). The CDR3 protein is CASSFGQLYNEQFF. In nucleotides, the CDR3 is TGCGCCAGCAGCTTCGGACAGTTATACAATGAGCAGTTCTTC.